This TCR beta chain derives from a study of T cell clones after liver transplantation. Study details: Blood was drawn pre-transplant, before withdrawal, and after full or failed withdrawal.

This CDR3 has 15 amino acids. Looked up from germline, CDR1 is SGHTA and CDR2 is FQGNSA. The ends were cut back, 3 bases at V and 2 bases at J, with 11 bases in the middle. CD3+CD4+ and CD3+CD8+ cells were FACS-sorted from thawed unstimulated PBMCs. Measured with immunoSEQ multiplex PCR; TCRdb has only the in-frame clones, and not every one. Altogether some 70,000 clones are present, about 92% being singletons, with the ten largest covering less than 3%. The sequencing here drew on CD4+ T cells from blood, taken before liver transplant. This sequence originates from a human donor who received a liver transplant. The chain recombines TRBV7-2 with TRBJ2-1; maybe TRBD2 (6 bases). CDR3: CASSFRDWPYNEQFF. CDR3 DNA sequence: TGTGCCAGCAGCTTTAGGGACTGGCCCTACAATGAGCAGTTCTTC. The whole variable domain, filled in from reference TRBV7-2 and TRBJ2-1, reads GAGVSQSPSNKVTEKGKDVELRCDPISGHTALYWYRQSLGQGLEFLIYFQGNSAPDKSGLPSDRFSAERTGGSVSTLTIQRTQQEDSAVYLCASSFRDWPYNEQFFGPGTRLTVL.